Listed here are 22 T cell receptor beta chains from one sample, sequenced in a study of blood T cell repertoires in COVID-19 (dated by TCRdb to the early 2020s). Libraries came from the immunoSEQ multiplex PCR assay. The table was pulled from immuneACCESS by TCRdb, which kept in-frame rearrangements only. Such tables lose some clones; where checked, under half of the loss comes from unresolved V genes, and the rest has no known cause. The sample profile shows 70,000 to 85,000 clones; around 80% of them were found once. The top ten constitute about a fifth of the sample. Sequencing was performed on peripheral blood. These receptors all stem from a human donor in a cohort sampled during active COVID-19.

V usage is TRBV27 and J usage is TRBJ2-5; D is perhaps TRBD2 (6 bases). Germline V gives CDR1 MNHEY, CDR2 SMNVEV (reference sequence). The CDR3 loop spans 16 amino acids. V was pared by 6 bases and J by 1 base, with 18 bases between. For the CDR3, the DNA is TGTGCCAGCAGCCCCTGGCGGGGATCAGGCCAAGAGACCCAGTACTTC. Encoded protein: CASSPWRGSGQETQYF.

The chain recombines TRBV6-5 with TRBJ1-2; 7 bases match TRBD1. V lost 6 bases, J lost 6 bases, and 4 bases stayed unmatched. Germline V gene lookup returns CDR1 MNHEY and CDR2 SVGAGI. There are 12 residues in the CDR3. The chain's CDR3 is CASSPTGDGYTF. The CDR3 DNA follows: TGTGCCAGCAGCCCCACAGGGGATGGCTACACCTTC.

To note about this clone: The sample contains more than one DNA sequence encoding this CDR3. CDR3 in amino acids: CASSLGGPNEKLFF. The CDR3 DNA reads as TGCGCCAGCAGCTTGGGGGGGCCTAATGAAAAACTGTTTTTT. The gene calls are TRBV5-1 and TRBJ1-4; weak D call: TRBD1 (6 bases). Germline lookup yields CDR1 SGHRS and CDR2 YFSETQ. Trimming shortened V by 0 bases and J by 3 bases, and 6 bases separated the two germline ends. CDR3 size: 14 residues. The full variable domain, its missing parts supplied by reference TRBV5-1 and TRBJ1-4, is KAGVTQTPRYLIKTRGQQVTLSCSPISGHRSVSWYQQTPGQGLQFLFEYFSETQRNKGNFPGRFSGRQFSNSRSEMNVSTLELGDSALYLCASSLGGPNEKLFFGSGTQLSVL.

V is TRBV30 and J is TRBJ1-2; D is undetermined. Trimming stripped 2 bases from V and 9 bases from J, with 13 bases between. Germline V lookup: CDR1 GTSNPN, CDR2 SVGIG (reference sequence). There are 12 residues in the CDR3. Here the CDR3 DNA reads TGTGCCTGGAGTCTGTCAGAACATAGCTACACCTTC. This sequence encodes CAWSLSEHSYTF. Based on the CDR3 plus reference TRBV30 and TRBJ1-2, the full variable domain is SQTIHQWPATLVQPVGSPLSLECTVEGTSNPNLYWYRQAAGRGLQLLFYSVGIGQISSEVPQNLSASRPQDRQFILSSKKLLLSDSGFYLCAWSLSEHSYTFGSGTRLTVV.

The gene calls are TRBV6-6 and TRBJ1-2; the D is unclear. The CDR3 is 12 residues long. The ends were cut back, 8 bases at V and 5 bases at J, with 12 bases in the middle. CDR1 is MNHNY, CDR2 SVGAGI, per germline (reference sequence). The CDR3 loop reads CASQREGYGYTF. The CDR3 DNA sequence: TGTGCCAGCCAGAGGGAAGGGTATGGCTACACCTTC.

This clone was detected only a few times. The chain is built from TRBV6-2 or TRBV6-3 and TRBJ1-5, with TRBD1 identical over 7 bases. CDR3 size: 16 residues. CDR1 is MNHEY and CDR2 is SVGEGT in the germline V gene. Trimming at V came to 6 bases and at J to 6 bases, leaving 14 bases not matched to a gene. CDR3 protein: CASSPNHRGVGQPQHF. CDR3 DNA: TGTGCCAGCAGCCCTAATCACAGGGGAGTCGGTCAGCCCCAGCATTTT.

The gene calls are TRBV9 and TRBJ1-3; TRBD1 is a possible D gene (5 bases). Deletions cut 0 bases from V and 3 bases from J, with 10 bases between. The CDR3 length is 15 residues. The germline CDR1 and CDR2 sequences are SGDLS and YYNGEE. CDR3: CASSVVSGGGNTIYF. In nucleotides, the CDR3 is TGTGCCAGCAGCGTAGTGTCGGGGGGTGGAAACACCATATATTTT.

J is TRBJ2-1 and V is TRBV5-4, with 8 bases identical to TRBD2. Germline V gene sequence: CDR1 SGHNT, CDR2 YYREEE (reference sequence). This CDR3 region has 15 residues. V lost 5 bases to trimming and J lost 5 bases; unmatched junction nucleotides: 9. The CDR3 bases are TGTGCCAGCAGAAAGGGACTAGAGGCGGACAATGAGCAGTTCTTC. Its protein product is CASRKGLEADNEQFF. The variable domain in full, completed from reference TRBV5-4 and TRBJ2-1, reads ETGVTQSPTHLIKTRGQQVTLRCSSQSGHNTVSWYQQALGQGPQFIFQYYREEENGRGNFPPRFSGLQFPNYSSELNVNALELDDSALYLCASRKGLEADNEQFFGPGTRLTVL.

The chain is built from TRBV29-1 and TRBJ2-1; D call uncertain. V lost 7 bases, J lost 7 bases, and 14 bases lay in between. The CDR3 has 12 amino acids. Germline V CDR1 and CDR2: SQVTM, ANQGSEA. The CDR3 sequence is CSAMNGWNEQFF. CDR3 sequence (DNA): TGCAGCGCTATGAACGGGTGGAATGAGCAGTTCTTC.

The chain's CDR3 is CASSEQGNNSPLHF. CDR3 nucleotides: TGTGCCAGCAGCGAACAGGGGAATAATTCACCCCTCCACTTT. The V and J genes are TRBV7-2 and TRBJ1-6, with 7 bases aligning to TRBD1. Germline-derived CDR1 and CDR2 are SGHTA and FQGNSA. The V and J ends lost 5 bases and 5 bases, in that order; junction bases with no gene match: 3. The CDR3 sequence is 14 residues long.

The CDR3 DNA reads TGTGCCAGCTCACAGTTGCCGGACAGTAAGAATACTGAAGCTTTCTTT. Translated, it gives CASSQLPDSKNTEAFF. The chain has TRBV18 and TRBJ1-1, with a weak D call TRBD1 (6 bases). Trimming left V 4 bases short and J 5 bases short, with 20 bases between. The CDR3 is made up of 16 amino acids. Germline V lookup: CDR1 KGHSH, CDR2 LQKENI.

This chain links TRBV28 with TRBJ1-6; TRBD1 matches 9 bases. The CDR3 is made up of 16 amino acids. Germline V CDR1 and CDR2: MDHEN, SYDVKM. V dropped 2 bases and J dropped 6; count of bases not matched to a gene: 5. CDR3 amino acids: CASSLLDRGGNSPLHF. Written as DNA, the CDR3 is TGTGCCAGCAGTTTACTTGACAGGGGGGGTAATTCACCCCTCCACTTT.

To note about this clone: Just one base apart from a much larger clone, this may be a read error. The rearrangement links TRBV27 to TRBJ2-1, with a possible D match to TRBD2 (6 bases). This CDR3 contains 13 residues. Between the trimmed V and J ends, which lost 6 bases and 2 bases, there was a span of 8 bases. Germline V gives CDR1 MNHEY, CDR2 SMNVEV (reference sequence). CDR3 in DNA: TGTGCCAGCAGGCCGGGGGCCTACAATGAGCAGTTCTTC. It encodes CASRPGAYNEQFF.

The chain combines TRBV7-9 with TRBJ2-2; D is possibly TRBD2 (5 bases). This CDR3 comprises 14 residues. V lost 5 bases and J lost 1, with 8 bases in between. Looked up from germline, CDR1 is SEHNR and CDR2 is FQNEAQ (reference sequence). In DNA form, the CDR3 reads TGTGCCAGCAGCGCGGACTTGAACACCGGGGAGCTGTTTTTT. This gives the protein CASSADLNTGELFF.

This chain links TRBV5-1 with TRBJ1-1; possibly TRBD1 for D (6 bases). The CDR3 totals 14 residues. V was shortened by 1 base and J by 4 bases, with 11 bases between the two germline ends. Germline values: CDR1 SGHRS, CDR2 YFSETQ. This chain's CDR3 is CASSLTGLSTEAFF. The CDR3 DNA sequence: TGCGCCAGCAGCTTGACAGGGCTGAGCACTGAAGCTTTCTTT.

The J gene is TRBJ1-2, the V gene TRBV5-4; 10 positions agree with TRBD1. The J segment lost 4 bases and the V segment lost 5 bases, leaving 5 bases of the junction unmatched. This CDR3 has 14 amino acids. Germline V gives CDR1 SGHNT, CDR2 YYREEE (reference sequence). This CDR3 reads CASRWTGGGYGYTF. The CDR3 nucleotides are TGTGCCAGCAGGTGGACAGGGGGTGGCTATGGCTACACCTTC.

The chain recombines TRBV2 with TRBJ2-7; 9 bases agree with TRBD1. This CDR3 contains 15 residues. Unmatched junction bases numbered 10, after V lost 6 bases and J lost 4 bases. Germline V gene data show CDR1 as SNHLY and CDR2 as FYNNEI. CDR3 protein: CASSEGQGGRYEQYF. The CDR3 DNA reads as TGTGCCAGCAGCGAGGGACAGGGAGGGAGGTACGAGCAGTACTTC.

This clone showed up just once. The rearrangement links TRBV28 to TRBJ2-7, with 8 bases identical to TRBD2. V was clipped by 3 bases and J by 4 bases; unmatched bases: 8. CDR1 and CDR2 (germline): MDHEN, SYDVKM. The CDR3 is 15 amino acids. This CDR3 is CASSFSRTSRYEQYF. The CDR3 nucleotides read TGTGCCAGCAGTTTTAGTCGGACTAGCAGATACGAGCAGTACTTC.

The chain is built from TRBV11-2 and TRBJ1-1, with 11 nucleotides matching TRBD1. Germline lookup yields CDR1 SGHAT and CDR2 FQNNGV. The length of the CDR3 is 16 residues. The J segment lost 4 bases and the V segment lost 5 bases, leaving 9 bases of the junction unmatched. The CDR3 DNA reads TGTGCCAGCAGCGGACAGGGGGCGGTGAAAGGCACTGAAGCTTTCTTT. The encoded protein is CASSGQGAVKGTEAFF.

This chain connects TRBV6-5 to TRBJ2-7; 7 bases match TRBD1. V lost 5 bases, J lost 2 bases, and 9 bases stayed unmatched. CDR1 is MNHEY and CDR2 is SVGAGI in the germline V gene. The CDR3 loop spans 15 amino acids. Written as DNA, the CDR3 is TGTGCCAGCAGTCCCCCGGGACAGAGCACCTACGAGCAGTACTTC. Protein sequence: CASSPPGQSTYEQYF.

The rearrangement links TRBV18 to TRBJ1-2; a possible D gene is TRBD1 (5 bases). Germline CDR1 KGHSH, CDR2 LQKENI. V lost 4 bases and J lost 3, with 12 bases in between. The CDR3 is 14 amino acids. CDR3 sequence: CASSLQTADYGYTF. DNA for the CDR3: TGTGCCAGCTCACTTCAGACAGCTGACTATGGCTACACCTTC. Drawing the rest from reference TRBV18 and TRBJ1-2, the complete variable domain is NAGVMQNPRHLVRRRGQEARLRCSPMKGHSHVYWYRQLPEEGLKFMVYLQKENIIDESGMPKERFSAEFPKEGPSILRIQQVVRGDSAAYFCASSLQTADYGYTFGSGTRLTVV.

The chain combines TRBV4-1 with TRBJ1-1, with unresolved D. Deletions cut 0 bases from V and 1 base from J, with 12 bases between. The CDR3 has 16 residues. Germline V gene lookup returns CDR1 MGHRA and CDR2 YSYEKL. The CDR3 loop is CASSQDPRGRNTEAFF. CDR3 sequence (DNA): TGCGCCAGCAGCCAAGACCCCCGAGGTAGGAACACTGAAGCTTTCTTT.